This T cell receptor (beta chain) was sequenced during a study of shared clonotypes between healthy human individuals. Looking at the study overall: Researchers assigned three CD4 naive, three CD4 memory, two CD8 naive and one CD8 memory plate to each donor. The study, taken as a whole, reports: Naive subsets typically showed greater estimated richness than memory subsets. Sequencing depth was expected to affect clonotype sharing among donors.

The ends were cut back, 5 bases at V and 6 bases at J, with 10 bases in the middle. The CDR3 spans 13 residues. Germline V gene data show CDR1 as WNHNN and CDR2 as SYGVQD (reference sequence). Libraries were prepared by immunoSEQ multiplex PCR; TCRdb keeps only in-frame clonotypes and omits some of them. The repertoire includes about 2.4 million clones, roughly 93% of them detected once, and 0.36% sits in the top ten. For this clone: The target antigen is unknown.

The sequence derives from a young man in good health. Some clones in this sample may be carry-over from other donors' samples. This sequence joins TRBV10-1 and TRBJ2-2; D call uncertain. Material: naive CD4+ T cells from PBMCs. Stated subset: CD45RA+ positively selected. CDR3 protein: CASSTNSAGELFF. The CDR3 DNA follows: TGCGCCAGCAGTACCAACTCCGCCGGGGAGCTGTTTTTT.